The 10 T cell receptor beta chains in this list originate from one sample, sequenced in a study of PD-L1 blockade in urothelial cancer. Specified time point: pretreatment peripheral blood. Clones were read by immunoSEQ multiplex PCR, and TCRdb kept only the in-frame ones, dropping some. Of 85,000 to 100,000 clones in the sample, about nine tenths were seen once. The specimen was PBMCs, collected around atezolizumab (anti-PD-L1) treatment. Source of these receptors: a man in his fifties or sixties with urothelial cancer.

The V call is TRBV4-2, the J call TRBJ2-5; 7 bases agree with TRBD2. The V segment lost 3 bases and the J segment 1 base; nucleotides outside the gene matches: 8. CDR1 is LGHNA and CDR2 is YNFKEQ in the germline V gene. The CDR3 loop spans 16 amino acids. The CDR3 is CASSQRVAGLQETQYF. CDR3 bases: TGTGCCAGCAGCCAGAGGGTAGCGGGCCTCCAAGAGACCCAGTACTTC.

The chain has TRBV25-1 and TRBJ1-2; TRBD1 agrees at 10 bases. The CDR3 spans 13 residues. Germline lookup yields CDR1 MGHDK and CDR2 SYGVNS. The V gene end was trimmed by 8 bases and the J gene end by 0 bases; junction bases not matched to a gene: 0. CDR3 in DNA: TGTGCCAGCGGGACAGGGGCTAACTATGGCTACACCTTC. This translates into CASGTGANYGYTF.

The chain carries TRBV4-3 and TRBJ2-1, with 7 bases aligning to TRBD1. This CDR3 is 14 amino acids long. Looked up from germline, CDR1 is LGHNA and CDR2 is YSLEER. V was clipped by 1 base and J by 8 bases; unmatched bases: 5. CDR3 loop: CASSQGLGGYEQFF. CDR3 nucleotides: TGCGCCAGCAGCCAAGGGCTAGGGGGCTATGAGCAGTTCTTC.

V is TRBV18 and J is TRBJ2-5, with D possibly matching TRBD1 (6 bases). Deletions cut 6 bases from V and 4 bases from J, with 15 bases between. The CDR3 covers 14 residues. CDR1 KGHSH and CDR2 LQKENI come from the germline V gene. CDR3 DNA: TGTGCCAGCTCCGGGGCAGGGGTTTCAGAGACCCAGTACTTC. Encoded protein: CASSGAGVSETQYF.

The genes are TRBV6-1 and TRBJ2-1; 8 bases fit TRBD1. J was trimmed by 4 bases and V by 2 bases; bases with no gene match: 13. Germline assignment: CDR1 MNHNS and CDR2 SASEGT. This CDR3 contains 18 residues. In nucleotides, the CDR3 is TGTGCCAGCAGTGAAATCTTCCCCCAAACAGGGGGATACAATGAGCAGTTCTTC. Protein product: CASSEIFPQTGGYNEQFF.

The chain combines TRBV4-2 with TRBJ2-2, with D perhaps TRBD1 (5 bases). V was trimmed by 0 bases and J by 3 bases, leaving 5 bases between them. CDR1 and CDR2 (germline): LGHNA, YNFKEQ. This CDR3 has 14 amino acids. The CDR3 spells CASSQEGDTGELFF. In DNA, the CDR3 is TGTGCCAGCAGCCAAGAAGGGGACACCGGGGAGCTGTTTTTT.

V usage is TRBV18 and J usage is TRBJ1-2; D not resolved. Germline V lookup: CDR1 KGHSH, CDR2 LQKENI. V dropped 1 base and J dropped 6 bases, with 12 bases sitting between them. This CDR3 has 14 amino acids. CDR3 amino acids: CASSPRSGYDGYTF. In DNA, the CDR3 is TGTGCCAGCTCACCACGGTCGGGGTATGATGGCTACACCTTC.

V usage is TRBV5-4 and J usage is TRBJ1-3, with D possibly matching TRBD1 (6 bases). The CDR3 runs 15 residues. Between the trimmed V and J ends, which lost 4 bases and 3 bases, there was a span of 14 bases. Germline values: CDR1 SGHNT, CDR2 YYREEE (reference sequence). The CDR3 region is CASSARTGYGNTIYF. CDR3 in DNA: TGTGCCAGCAGCGCCCGTACAGGGTATGGAAACACCATATATTTT.

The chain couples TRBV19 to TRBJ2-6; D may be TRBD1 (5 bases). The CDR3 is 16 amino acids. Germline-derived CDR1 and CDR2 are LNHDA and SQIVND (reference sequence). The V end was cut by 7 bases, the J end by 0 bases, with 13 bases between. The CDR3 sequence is CASTAGSYSGANVLTF. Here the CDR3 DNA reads TGTGCCAGTACGGCAGGGTCTTACTCTGGGGCCAACGTCCTGACTTTC.

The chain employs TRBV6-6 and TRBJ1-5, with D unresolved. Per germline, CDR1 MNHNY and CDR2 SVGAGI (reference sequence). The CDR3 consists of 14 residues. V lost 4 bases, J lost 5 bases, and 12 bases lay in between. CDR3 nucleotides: TGTGCCAGCAGTTTAATCGCGATGGATCAGCCCCAGCATTTT. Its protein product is CASSLIAMDQPQHF.